This T cell receptor (beta chain) originates from a study of T-cell reconstitution after alpha-beta-depleted transplantation in children. Molecular barcoding with unique molecular identifiers was used for the TCRbeta library. TCRdb itself ran the PCR reads through MiXCR, one entry per CDR3 protein. The sample lists about 600,000 distinct CDR3 sequences, roughly 13% seen once, with 2.2% in the top ten. Germline V CDR1 and CDR2: SGHRS, YFSETQ. V was pared by 2 bases and J by 0 bases, with 9 bases between. The CDR3 consists of 15 residues. This TCR derives from a male patient aged 5 to 17 who had a stem cell transplant for acute myeloid leukemia, so the T cells may come from the graft donor. The sequences come from PBMCs, mostly from graft donor cells, collected 360 days after TCRalphabeta/CD19-depleted stem cell transplant. The chain links TRBV5-1 to TRBJ2-1; D may be TRBD2 (6 bases). In DNA, the CDR3 is TGCGCCAGCAGCTTCCGGGAGAGCTCCTACAATGAGCAGTTCTTC. Protein product: CASSFRESSYNEQFF.